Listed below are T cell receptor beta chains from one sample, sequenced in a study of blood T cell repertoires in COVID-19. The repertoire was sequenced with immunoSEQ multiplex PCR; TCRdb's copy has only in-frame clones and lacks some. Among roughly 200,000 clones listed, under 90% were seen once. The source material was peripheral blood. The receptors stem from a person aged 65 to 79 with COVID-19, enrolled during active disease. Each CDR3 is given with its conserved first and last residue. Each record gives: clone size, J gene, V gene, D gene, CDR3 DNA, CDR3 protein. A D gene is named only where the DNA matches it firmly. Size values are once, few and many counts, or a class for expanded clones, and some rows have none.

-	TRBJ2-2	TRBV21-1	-	TGTGCCGCCCCGGGGGGGACCGGGGGCGCGACCGGGGAGCTGTTTTTT	CAAPGGTGGATGELFF
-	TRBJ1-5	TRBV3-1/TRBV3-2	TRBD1	TGTGCCAGCAGCCCCGACAGGGCGGGCAATCAGCCCCAGCATTTT	CASSPDRAGNQPQHF
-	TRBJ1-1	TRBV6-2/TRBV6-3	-	TGTGCCAGCAGTCATACTGATATGGAAGCTTTCTTT	CASSHTDMEAFF
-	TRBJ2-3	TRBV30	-	TGTGCCTGGCGGACGGATCGGACCTGGGAGGATACGCAGTATTTT	CAWRTDRTWEDTQYF
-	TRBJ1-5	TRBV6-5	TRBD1	TGTGCCAGCCGGGACAGGACCACCAATCAGCCCCAGCATTTT	CASRDRTTNQPQHF
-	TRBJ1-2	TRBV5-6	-	TGTGCCAGCAGCTTGGGGCGGGACTATGGCTACACCTTC	CASSLGRDYGYTF
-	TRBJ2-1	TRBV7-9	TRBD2	TGTGCCAGCAGCTCCACCGTCGTAGCGGGGGGGCCTGTCAATGAGCAGTTCTTC	CASSSTVVAGGPVNEQFF
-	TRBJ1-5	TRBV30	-	TGTGCCGTCGACCAGGGCGATCAGCCCCAGCATTTT	CAVDQGDQPQHF
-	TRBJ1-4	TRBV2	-	TGTGCCAGCAAGCGAGGGATGAATGAAAAACTGTTTTTT	CASKRGMNEKLFF
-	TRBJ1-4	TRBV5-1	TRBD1	TGCGCCAGCAGCTTGTGGGGACAGCCTAATGAAAAACTGTTTTTT	CASSLWGQPNEKLFF
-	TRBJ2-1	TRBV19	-	TGTGCCAGTAGTATAGATATAGATGGAGGGGCCCCCTACAATGAGCAGTTCTTC	CASSIDIDGGAPYNEQFF
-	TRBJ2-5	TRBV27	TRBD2	TGTGCCAGCAGTTTCCACTTTTTAGCGGGTGGCGAGACCCAGTACTTC	CASSFHFLAGGETQYF
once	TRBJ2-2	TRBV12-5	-	TGTGCTAGTGGTTTAGGGGTCACCGGGGAGCTGTTTTTT	CASGLGVTGELFF
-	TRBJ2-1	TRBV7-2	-	TGTGCCAGCAGCTCATCTGTGCGGGAGCAGTTCTTC	CASSSSVREQFF
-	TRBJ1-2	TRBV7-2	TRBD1	TGTGCCAGCAGCTCAACGGCGGACAGGGGAGGGTATGGCTACACCTTC	CASSSTADRGGYGYTF
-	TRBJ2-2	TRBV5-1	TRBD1	TGCGCCAGCAGACGGTCACAGGGGGCGAACACCGGGGAGCTGTTTTTT	CASRRSQGANTGELFF
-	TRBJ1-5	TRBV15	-	TGTGCCACCAGCAGAGGGGGGGGCCCTAATCAGCCCCAGCATTTT	CATSRGGGPNQPQHF
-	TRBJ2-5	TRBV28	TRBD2	TGTGCCAGCAGGACCTATTGGGAGGGGGAGACCCAGTACTTC	CASRTYWEGETQYF
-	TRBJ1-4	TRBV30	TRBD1	TGTGCCTGGAGAGGGGCAGGGGGTAATGAAAAACTGTTTTTT	CAWRGAGGNEKLFF
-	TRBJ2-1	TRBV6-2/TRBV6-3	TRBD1	TGTGCCAGCACCCCGACCGGGACAGGGAAATATGAGCAGTTCTTC	CASTPTGTGKYEQFF
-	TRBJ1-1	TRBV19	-	TGTGCCAGTAGTTTACAGGGAAGAAGGGCTTTCTTT	CASSLQGRRAFF
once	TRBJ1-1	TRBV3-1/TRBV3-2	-	TGTGCCAGCAGGGGCAACACTGAAGCTTTCTTT	CASRGNTEAFF
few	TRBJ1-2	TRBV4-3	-	TGCGCCAGCAGCCAAGATGCAGGGGTTGGCTATGGCTACACCTTC	CASSQDAGVGYGYTF
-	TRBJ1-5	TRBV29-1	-	TGCAGCGTGGCAGGGGTTCTAGGGCAGCCCCAGCATTTT	CSVAGVLGQPQHF
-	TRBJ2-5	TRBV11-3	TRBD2	TGTGCCAGCAGTCAGAACATGGGGGGGTCCCAGTACTTC	CASSQNMGGSQYF
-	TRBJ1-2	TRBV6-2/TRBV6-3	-	TGTGCCAGCAGTGACAGCTTTAACTATGGCTACACCTTC	CASSDSFNYGYTF